These T cell receptor beta chains were read from a single sample in a study of post-analysis software for immune sequencing data. One entry per CDR3 protein results from TCRdb running MiXCR on the PCR reads. This table has about 540,000 distinct CDR3 sequences, approximately 31% appearing once. Sequencing used blood. Source of these receptors: a girl under 18 with multiple sclerosis. CDR3s include the opening cysteine and the closing phenylalanine or tryptophan. D genes are given only for firm matches. Clone size is not always given. Where it is, it says once, few, many or a class for expanded clones.

cdr3_nt cdr3_aa clone_size d_call j_call v_call
TGTGCCACCAGTGATTTTTCAGGGTTTGGCTACACCTTC CATSDFSGFGYTF - - TRBJ1-2 TRBV24-1
TGTGCCAGCAGACTAAATTGGGACCCACAGAACTATGGCTACACCTTC CASRLNWDPQNYGYTF - - TRBJ1-2 TRBV6-5
TGCGCCAGCAGCTTGACACTATGGGAAGCTTTCTTT CASSLTLWEAFF few - TRBJ1-1 TRBV5-1
TGCAGCGTTGTCGATGACAAAAACATTCAGTACTTC CSVVDDKNIQYF few - TRBJ2-4 TRBV29-1
TGTGCCAGCTCACCACTCAGCGGGGGGAGCACAGATACGCAGTATTTT CASSPLSGGSTDTQYF - TRBD2 TRBJ2-3 TRBV18
TGTGCCATCAGTGAGTCAGTAAAAGGGGGCCGAGAGACCCAGTTCTTC CAISESVKGGRETQFF - TRBD1 TRBJ2-1 TRBV10-3
TGTGCCACGAAACGGGGGGCCTACAATGAGCAGTTCTTC CATKRGAYNEQFF - TRBD2 TRBJ2-1 TRBV27
TGTGCCAGCGGCGAAGGTGCAACTAATGAAAAACTGTTTTTT CASGEGATNEKLFF - - TRBJ1-4 TRBV3-1
TGTGCCAGCAGCGGGACTAGCGGGGGGTTAGGCGTAGATACGCAGTATTTT CASSGTSGGLGVDTQYF - TRBD2 TRBJ2-3 TRBV9
TGCAGTGCTAGAGATTCGGGCCAGCTAGCGGGTGTGTTTGGGGCCAACGTCCTGACTTTC CSARDSGQLAGVFGANVLTF few TRBD2 TRBJ2-6 TRBV20-1
TGTGCCAGCAGTTTATCGGGGGTCTCGGACAATGAGCAGTTCTTC CASSLSGVSDNEQFF - - TRBJ2-1 TRBV28
TGTGCCAGCAGTTACTCCCCTGCGGGCTACTACGAGCAGTACTTC CASSYSPAGYYEQYF - - TRBJ2-7 TRBV6-5
TGTGCCAGCAGCTTAGCGATGGGGCCGAGTGGGGCCAACGTCCTGACTTTC CASSLAMGPSGANVLTF few - TRBJ2-6 TRBV7-8
TGCGCCAGCAGGGGGGACGGCTATGGCTACACCTTC CASRGDGYGYTF - - TRBJ1-2 TRBV5-1
TGTGCCACCAGCAGAGATTACGTGGGAGCCGGGAGCTCCTACAATGAGCAGTACTTC CATSRDYVGAGSSYNEQYF - - TRBJ2-7 TRBV15
TGCAGCGTCGTTACGGGGCTCAACATTCAGGACTTC CSVVTGLNIQDF - - TRBJ2-4 TRBV29-1
TGTGCCAGCAGCCCCGGGACATTTAGCGCTGGCTACACCTTC CASSPGTFSAGYTF - - TRBJ1-2 TRBV12-3/TRBV12-4
TGTGCCACCAGTGATAGGGCAGAACGTGGCTACACCTTC CATSDRAERGYTF few - TRBJ1-2 TRBV24-1
TGTGCCATCAGTGAGGGGACAGGGGGCGGACTGTTTTTT CAISEGTGGGLFF - TRBD1 TRBJ1-4 TRBV10-3
TGTGCCAGCAGTCGAAACCCCGGGACAACACTTTTGGGCGGCTACACCTTC CASSRNPGTTLLGGYTF - - TRBJ1-2 TRBV28
TGCGCCGGCAGCTTGGCCACGGAGCGGTGGGCCTGGAACACTGAAGCTTTCTTT CAGSLATERWAWNTEAFF - - TRBJ1-1 TRBV5-1
TGCAGTGCCCCGGGGGCGGGGAGGAACACCGGGGAGCTGTTTTTT CSAPGAGRNTGELFF - - TRBJ2-2 TRBV20-1
TGCGCCAGCAAACAGGCATACTCCTATGGCTACACCTTC CASKQAYSYGYTF - - TRBJ1-2 TRBV5-1
TGTGCCAGCAGTTCGATAGCGGGGGCCCTAAATGAGCAGTTCTTC CASSSIAGALNEQFF few TRBD2 TRBJ2-1 TRBV27
TGCAGCGTTGAAGATTGGGGGGCTCCCCAAGAGACCCAGTACTTC CSVEDWGAPQETQYF - - TRBJ2-5 TRBV29-1
TGCGCCAGCAGCTGGGGGGTCGACTACGAGCAGTACTTC CASSWGVDYEQYF - - TRBJ2-7 TRBV5-1
TGTGCCAGCAGTTACTCGCAGGGGGCTTTTGATGGCTACACCTTC CASSYSQGAFDGYTF - TRBD1 TRBJ1-2 TRBV6-6
TGCAGTGCTAGAGAGGGCGGGGATCGGGAGACCCAGTACTTC CSAREGGDRETQYF few - TRBJ2-5 TRBV20-1
TGTGCCAGCAGTTACTCGGGCGCCCGGGGAGGTACCCAGTACTTC CASSYSGARGGTQYF few - TRBJ2-5 TRBV6-6
TGTGCCAGCAGCCCCCGACAGGGTTACAATGAGCAGTTCTTC CASSPRQGYNEQFF many TRBD1 TRBJ2-1 TRBV7-9
TGTGCCAGCAGTTTCCTGACGGGGGCGAGGGCCAATCAGCCCCAGCATTTT CASSFLTGARANQPQHF - - TRBJ1-5 TRBV12-3/TRBV12-4
TGCAGTGTTTGGATCCAGGACTCTGAGTACTTC CSVWIQDSEYF once - TRBJ2-7 TRBV20-1
TGTGCCAGCAGCATCGGTAGCGCCCCCCTAGGAGGCTACACCTTC CASSIGSAPLGGYTF - - TRBJ1-2 TRBV5-6
TGTGCCAGCAGTCCCCAGACAGGGGCCGGGGGTCAGCCCCAGCATTTT CASSPQTGAGGQPQHF - TRBD1 TRBJ1-5 TRBV6-1
TGTGCCAGCAGCTTATCCCAGGGAGCGGCTTTCTTT CASSLSQGAAFF - - TRBJ1-1 TRBV11-2
TGTGCCAGCATTACGGGCAGCCTCAATCAGCCCCAGCATTTT CASITGSLNQPQHF - - TRBJ1-5 TRBV6-1
TGTGCCACCAGTGATCCCGGGGGATACACCGGGGAGCTGTTTTTT CATSDPGGYTGELFF - - TRBJ2-2 TRBV24-1
TGTGCCATCAGTGACCTGGACAGGGGGACCTACGAGCAGTACTTC CAISDLDRGTYEQYF few TRBD1 TRBJ2-7 TRBV10-3
TGTGCCAGCAGTTTAGGACACATCAATGAGCAGTTCTTC CASSLGHINEQFF - - TRBJ2-1 TRBV12-3/TRBV12-4
TGTGCCAGCAGCCGCCGAGGACTAGCTTTCGACTACAATGAGCAGTTCTTC CASSRRGLAFDYNEQFF - TRBD2 TRBJ2-1 TRBV3-1
TGCGCCAGCAGCTACCGGACAGACTCCTACGAGCAGTACTTC CASSYRTDSYEQYF - - TRBJ2-7 TRBV5-1
TGTGCCAGCAGCTTAGCGCCGGTAAATGAGCAGTTCTTC CASSLAPVNEQFF - - TRBJ2-1 TRBV7-6
TGTGCCAGCAGTTCCTATAGCGGGGGGGCTTCTAGGGACAATGAGCAGTTCTTC CASSSYSGGASRDNEQFF few TRBD2 TRBJ2-1 TRBV12-3/TRBV12-4
TGTGCCAGCAGGGAAGGGGCTAGTGGGGAGACCCAGTACTTC CASREGASGETQYF - - TRBJ2-5 TRBV6-1